This passage covers 23 T cell receptor beta chains from one sample sequenced in a study of blood T cells in healthy people across ages. A J-beta primer mix and a sample-barcoded 5' primer were used in a second PCR of roughly 6 to 12 cycles. TCRdb re-called the 5' RACE reads with MiXCR, one entry per CDR3 protein. The repertoire has roughly 1,800,000 distinct CDR3 sequences, 49% of them found once; the top ten carry over 2%. Sequencing used blood. The receptor source for this set is a woman aged 40-49 years in good health.

The chain is built from TRBV3-1 and TRBJ2-3; perhaps TRBD1 as D (6 bases). The germline V gene encodes CDR1 LGHDT and CDR2 YNNKEL (reference sequence). Trimming stripped 3 bases from V and 2 bases from J, with 15 bases between. The CDR3 sequence is 16 residues long. CDR3 protein: CASSHNRDTSTDTQYF. CDR3 bases: TGTGCCAGCAGCCATAATCGGGACACATCCACAGATACGCAGTATTTT.

There are a few counts of this clonotype. The J gene is TRBJ1-2, the V gene TRBV6-1, with 9 bases that match TRBD1. CDR1 is MNHNS, CDR2 SASEGT, per germline. The CDR3 sequence is 14 residues long. Trimming at V came to 6 bases and at J to 8 bases, leaving 10 bases not matched to a gene. The CDR3 DNA sequence: TGTGCCAGCAGGTCCACAGGGGGCGCGGAGGGCTACACCTTC. Translating it yields CASRSTGGAEGYTF.

This chain joins TRBV20-1 and TRBJ1-2, with 8 nucleotides matching TRBD1. V dropped 1 base and J dropped 7; count of bases not matched to a gene: 8. Per the germline V gene, CDR1 is DFQATT and CDR2 is SNEGSKA (reference sequence). The CDR3 contains 14 residues. This CDR3 is CSARVQGVWGGYTF. The CDR3 DNA sequence: TGCAGTGCTAGAGTACAGGGGGTTTGGGGTGGCTACACCTTC.

The chain combines TRBV28 with TRBJ2-5, with D unclear. Germline V lookup: CDR1 MDHEN, CDR2 SYDVKM. Trimming shortened V by 5 bases and J by 0 bases, and 7 bases separated the two germline ends. The CDR3 is made up of 13 amino acids. The CDR3: CASSTAYQETQYF. CDR3 nucleotide sequence: TGTGCCAGCAGTACAGCGTACCAAGAGACCCAGTACTTC.

This clonotype was seen a handful of times. J is TRBJ2-4 and V is TRBV6-2 or TRBV6-3; D could derive from TRBD1 or TRBD2 (5 bases each). Germline V lookup: CDR1 MNHEY, CDR2 SVGEGT. This CDR3 region has 16 residues. V was pared by 6 bases and J by 0 bases, with 15 bases between. CDR3 nucleotides: TGTGCCAGCAGCCTCCCAGGGAGTCTAGCCAAAAACATTCAGTACTTC. Its translation: CASSLPGSLAKNIQYF.

The chain has TRBV20-1 and TRBJ2-5; 11 positions agree with TRBD2. Germline assignment: CDR1 DFQATT and CDR2 SNEGSKA (reference sequence). The CDR3 totals 15 residues. Losses at the gene ends were 5 bases for V and 2 bases for J; bases not matched to a gene: 7. Here the CDR3 reads CSAPRIAGGQETQYF. CDR3 bases: TGCAGTGCTCCGCGAATAGCGGGGGGGCAAGAGACCCAGTACTTC.

V gene TRBV5-1 combines with J gene TRBJ2-5; possibly TRBD1 or TRBD2 for D (5 bases each). This CDR3 spans 17 amino acids. V lost 3 bases and J 4 bases, leaving 22 bases between the germline ends. Germline lookup yields CDR1 SGHRS and CDR2 YFSETQ. The CDR3 sequence: CASSSDPLRGWVETQYF. CDR3 bases: TGCGCCAGCAGCTCGGACCCTCTCCGGGGCTGGGTAGAGACCCAGTACTTC.

The chain recombines TRBV21-1 with TRBJ2-4; the table's D call, TRBD1, has no DNA check behind it. TRBV21-1 is labeled a pseudogene. The CDR3 is made up of 17 amino acids. As DNA, the CDR3 is TGTGCCAGCAGCAAGACAGCGGGGCCTAAAAGGCCAAACATTCAGTACTTC. Protein product: CASSKTAGPKRPNIQYF.

As DNA, the CDR3 is TGCAGTGCTAGAGATCACGCAGGGGCTGGGGAGACCCAGTACTTC. This codes for CSARDHAGAGETQYF. The V call is TRBV20-1, the J call TRBJ2-4; perhaps TRBD1 as D (6 bases). The assigned J gene may be wrong: the sequence end matches TRBJ2-5 better. This CDR3 has 15 residues. Germline V CDR1 and CDR2: DFQATT, SNEGSKA (reference sequence).

V usage is TRBV9 and J usage is TRBJ2-6; either TRBD1 or TRBD2 may supply D (5 bases each). Germline lookup yields CDR1 SGDLS and CDR2 YYNGEE. The CDR3 consists of 14 residues. Trimming left V 3 bases short and J 3 bases short, with 7 bases between. As DNA, the CDR3 is TGTGCCAGCAGCGGGGGGAATGGGGCCAACGTCCTGACTTTC. Translation: CASSGGNGANVLTF. The entire variable domain, with the rest obtained from reference TRBV9 and TRBJ2-6, is as follows: DSGVTQTPKHLITATGQRVTLRCSPRSGDLSVYWYQQSLDQGLQFLIQYYNGEERAKGNILERFSAQQFPDLHSELNLSSLELGDSALYFCASSGGNGANVLTFGAGSRLTVL.

A word on this clonotype: A junction end diverges from the germline sequence, so it may reflect a read error. This chain uses TRBV5-1 with TRBJ2-3; D possibly matches TRBD1 or TRBD2 (6 bases each). Germline V gene data show CDR1 as SGHRS and CDR2 as YFSETQ. This CDR3 comprises 14 residues. The CDR3 sequence: CASKRGELADTQYF. In DNA form, the CDR3 reads TGCGCCAGCAAAAGGGGGGAGCTTGCAGATACCCAGTATTTT.

The chain has TRBV7-9 and TRBJ2-1; TRBD2 might be the D (7 bases). Trimming took 8 bases from V and 8 from J, leaving 16 bases between them. There are 13 residues in the CDR3. Germline CDR1 and CDR2: SEHNR and FQNEAQ (reference sequence). The CDR3 sequence: CASAGAYVDEQFF. CDR3 coding DNA: TGTGCCAGCGCGGGGGCTTATGTCGATGAGCAGTTCTTC.

This rearrangement joins TRBV12-3 or TRBV12-4 to TRBJ2-1; the match to TRBD1 covers 8 bases. CDR3 length equals 17 residues. With V trimmed by 7 bases and J by 0 bases, 11 bases remained unmatched. The CDR3 region has the DNA TGTGCCAGCATCCCTGGGTCAGGGGGCAGCTCCTACAATGAGCAGTTCTTC. It is translated as CASIPGSGGSSYNEQFF.

This sequence joins TRBV6-1 and TRBJ1-5; 11 bases agree with TRBD1. Trimming cost V 6 bases and J 2 bases; bases outside gene matches: 12. Germline V gene data show CDR1 as MNHNS and CDR2 as SASEGT. The CDR3 length is 18 residues. The CDR3 loop is CASSSGQGARFGNQPQHF. The CDR3 DNA is TGTGCCAGCAGCTCCGGACAGGGGGCGAGATTTGGCAATCAGCCCCAGCATTTT.

This chain uses TRBV20-1 with TRBJ2-3, with D possibly TRBD1 on 6 matching bases. V lost 5 bases to trimming and J lost 2 bases, with 23 bases between them. Germline V gene lookup returns CDR1 DFQATT and CDR2 SNEGSKA (reference sequence). CDR3 length equals 17 residues. The CDR3 DNA reads TGCAGTGCTGCCCCAAGGGGGTGGGGCGCCCACACAGATACGCAGTATTTT. It codes for CSAAPRGWGAHTDTQYF.

This clonotype was recorded a few times. Being one base from a much bigger clone, this may be a read error. J is TRBJ1-4 and V is TRBV3-1; D gene unclear. Trimming cost V 0 bases and J 0 bases, with 8 bases left between them. Germline V gene data show CDR1 as LGHDT and CDR2 as YNNKEL (reference sequence). CDR3 size: 16 residues. CDR3 DNA sequence: TGTGCCAGCAGCCAAGATGCCCCTACAACTAATGAAAAACTGTTTTTT. This codes for CASSQDAPTTNEKLFF.

The chain employs TRBV9 and TRBJ2-7, with D perhaps TRBD2 (5 bases). Gene TRBJ2-5 matches the end of the DNA better, so the J call may be wrong. Germline values: CDR1 SGDLS, CDR2 YYNGEE. CDR3 length: 15 residues. CDR3 sequence reads: CASSPILGSRETQYF. As DNA, the CDR3 is TGTGCCAGCAGCCCTATCTTAGGGAGCCGAGAGACCCAGTACTTC.

The chain has TRBV9 and TRBJ2-3; TRBD1 aligns across 7 bases. Germline assignment: CDR1 SGDLS and CDR2 YYNGEE. The CDR3 loop spans 16 amino acids. V shed 0 bases, J shed 3 bases, and the junction held 7 bases outside the gene matches. Here the CDR3 reads CASSVGGDRGTDTQYF. Here the CDR3 DNA reads TGTGCCAGCAGCGTAGGTGGGGACAGAGGAACAGATACGCAGTATTTT.

This chain uses TRBV20-1 with TRBJ1-1, with D perhaps matching TRBD1 (5 bases). The V end was cut by 5 bases, the J end by 3 bases, with 22 bases between. CDR1 DFQATT and CDR2 SNEGSKA come from the germline V gene (reference sequence). This CDR3 comprises 16 residues. Here the CDR3 reads CSAFATLGPAHTEAFF. The CDR3 DNA reads as TGCAGTGCTTTCGCCACCCTGGGACCCGCGCACACTGAAGCTTTCTTT.

This rearrangement joins TRBV7-2 to TRBJ2-4; D is perhaps TRBD1 or TRBD2 (5 bases each). The CDR3 has 15 amino acids. Between the trimmed V and J ends, which lost 1 base and 5 bases, there was a span of 12 bases. Germline values: CDR1 SGHTA, CDR2 FQGNSA. The CDR3, as DNA: TGTGCCAGCAGCTTAGGCCCAGGGAGTGAAAACATTCAGTACTTC. Translating gives CASSLGPGSENIQYF.

This clonotype was found a few times. The CDR3 loop reads CASSLIGVHGYTF. CDR3 nucleotide sequence: TGTGCCAGCAGCTTAATCGGGGTCCATGGCTACACCTTC. V and J are TRBV13 and TRBJ1-2; D uncertain. From germline, CDR1 is PRHDT and CDR2 FYEKMQ (reference sequence). V dropped 2 bases and J dropped 6 bases, with 10 bases sitting between them. The CDR3 covers 13 residues.

This clonotype came up a few times. The J gene is TRBJ1-4, the V gene TRBV4-2; weak D call: TRBD1 (6 bases). V gave up 0 bases and J gave up 8 bases, with 10 bases separating them. CDR3 length: 14 residues. Germline lookup yields CDR1 LGHNA and CDR2 YNFKEQ. CDR3 residues: CASSQESGVEKLFF. The DNA of the CDR3 is TGTGCCAGCAGCCAAGAGTCAGGGGTAGAAAAACTGTTTTTT.

The chain recombines TRBV3-1 with TRBJ1-1; no firm D call. Germline V CDR1 and CDR2: LGHDT, YNNKEL (reference sequence). The V end was cut by 6 bases, the J end by 0 bases, with 11 bases between. The CDR3 is made up of 14 amino acids. CDR3 region: CASRHDRLNTEAFF. The CDR3 DNA follows: TGTGCCAGCAGACATGATAGACTGAACACTGAAGCTTTCTTT.